This TCR beta chain was captured in a study of CD4 T cells in relation to SARS-CoV-2 and coronaviruses. As regards this clone: No antigen is known for it.

V dropped 4 bases and J dropped 0 bases, with 7 bases sitting between them. The CDR3 extends over 14 amino acids. The V gene's germline CDR1 is LNHNV and CDR2 YYDKDF (reference sequence). Before the COVID-19 pandemic, during about 2010-2019, CD4+ T cells were taken from unexposed donors. Isolation of CD4+ T cells took place after around 11 days in culture. As cell numbers allowed, unexposed-donor CD4+ T cells faced SARS-CoV-2 S/N and four cold-coronavirus spikes. Profiling relied on immunoSEQ multiplex PCR, and the TCRdb table lists in-frame clones only, not all of them. The table shows some 26,000 clones, with around 79% occurring only once.

The receptor comes from a human donor in good health. Sequencing input: CD4+ T cells from PBMCs, cultured in vitro. The chain couples TRBV15 to TRBJ1-3; D is unclear. CDR3 sequence (DNA): TGTGCCACCAGCAAGGCAGTCTCTGGAAACACCATATATTTT. This translates into CATSKAVSGNTIYF.